The 17 T cell receptor beta chains given below trace back to one sample, sequenced in a study of blood T cell repertoires in COVID-19. The table came from immunoSEQ multiplex PCR; TCRdb's copy has only in-frame clones and leaves some out. Of about 120,000 clones detected, 87% appear once; the ten largest clones hold almost 30%. Sequenced input: peripheral blood. The receptor set was obtained from a woman aged 70-85 years with acute or convalescent COVID-19.

The CDR3 loop reads CASSKIQGSDEQFF. The CDR3 nucleotides read TGCGCCAGCAGCAAGATACAAGGGAGCGATGAGCAGTTCTTC. The rearrangement joins TRBV10-1 to TRBJ2-1; tentative D call: TRBD2 (5 bases). Trimming left V 6 bases short and J 8 bases short, with 17 bases between. CDR3 size: 14 residues. Looked up from germline, CDR1 is WNHNN and CDR2 is SYGVQD (reference sequence).

This clone was detected a few times. Sequence at one end of the junction differs from germline and may be a read error. The J gene is TRBJ1-2, the V gene TRBV7-9; no clear D. Germline V lookup: CDR1 SEHNR, CDR2 FQNEAQ (reference sequence). The CDR3 loop spans 13 amino acids. This CDR3 reads CASSLTEEYATSF. CDR3 DNA sequence: TGTGCCAGCAGCTTGACCGAGGAATACGCTACTTCCTTC.

This chain uses TRBV27 with TRBJ2-5, with D possibly TRBD1 on 5 matching bases. CDR3 length: 15 residues. Trimming took off 8 bases at V and 1 base at J, with 17 bases between the two ends. CDR1 MNHEY and CDR2 SMNVEV come from the germline V gene (reference sequence). CDR3 bases: TGTGCCAGCGGGGCAACACCTTACGCCCAAGAGACCCAGTACTTC. Protein sequence: CASGATPYAQETQYF.

In its sample, this clone was seen once. The chain has TRBV11-2 and TRBJ1-5; the match to TRBD1 covers 10 bases. Germline CDR1 and CDR2: SGHAT and FQNNGV. This CDR3 is built from 15 residues. Unmatched junction bases numbered 4, after V lost 1 base and J lost 7 bases. The CDR3 DNA is TGTGCCAGCAGCTTAGGACAGGGGGCGTCACAGCCCCAGCATTTT. This codes for CASSLGQGASQPQHF.

J is TRBJ1-1 and V is TRBV18; weak D call: TRBD1 (5 bases). The CDR3 consists of 17 residues. CDR1 and CDR2 (germline): KGHSH, LQKENI. Trimming removed 1 base from V and 0 bases from J, with 15 bases in between. The CDR3 loop is CASSPLRTGLMNTEAFF. As DNA, the CDR3 is TGTGCCAGCTCACCACTACGCACAGGCCTAATGAACACTGAAGCTTTCTTT.

The genes are TRBV19 and TRBJ1-1; D is possibly TRBD1 (5 bases). The CDR3 loop spans 14 amino acids. V lost 3 bases to trimming and J lost 4 bases, with 12 bases between them. Germline V gives CDR1 LNHDA, CDR2 SQIVND (reference sequence). CDR3 sequence reads: CASSIGGGTTEAFF. The CDR3 DNA follows: TGTGCCAGTAGTATCGGTGGGGGGACCACTGAAGCTTTCTTT.

The chain is built from TRBV9 and TRBJ2-2; TRBD2 might be the D (6 bases). Trimming removed 0 bases at V and 5 bases at J, with 11 bases between. From germline, CDR1 is SGDLS and CDR2 YYNGEE. This CDR3 has 15 residues. CDR3 sequence: CASSVAQGGTGELFF. The CDR3 DNA sequence: TGTGCCAGCAGCGTAGCTCAAGGAGGGACCGGGGAGCTGTTTTTT.

The chain is built from TRBV4-1 and TRBJ1-1; 7 bases fit TRBD1. V shed 1 base and J 7 bases; nucleotides not matched to a gene: 9. Germline V gene lookup returns CDR1 MGHRA and CDR2 YSYEKL. The CDR3 consists of 15 residues. The chain's CDR3 is CASSQAFTGVLEAFF. As DNA, the CDR3 is TGCGCCAGCAGCCAAGCTTTCACAGGGGTTCTTGAAGCTTTCTTT.

With respect to this clone: An end of the junction differs from the germline gene, which may be a read error. This CDR3 reads CASSESGAHHF. CDR3 DNA sequence: TGTGCCAGCAGTGAAAGCGGGGCCCATCACTTC. V and J are TRBV25-1 and TRBJ2-5, with 7 positions matching TRBD2. From germline, CDR1 is MGHDK and CDR2 SYGVNS. The CDR3 loop spans 11 amino acids.

The gene calls are TRBV6-1 and TRBJ1-6; D is unresolved. The CDR3 runs 18 residues. Trimming removed 4 bases at V and 0 bases at J, with 16 bases between. Looked up from germline, CDR1 is MNHNS and CDR2 is SASEGT. As DNA, the CDR3 is TGTGCCAGCAGTGCCTCCGGGTTTTCAAGCTCCTATAATTCACCCCTCCACTTT. It yields the protein CASSASGFSSSYNSPLHF.

This chain joins TRBV18 and TRBJ1-1; TRBD1 agrees at 8 bases. V trimming: 2 bases; J trimming: 4 bases; junction bases outside the gene matches: 6. The CDR3 spans 15 residues. Germline CDR1 KGHSH, CDR2 LQKENI. This chain's CDR3 is CASSPRGQDITEAFF. CDR3 DNA: TGTGCCAGCTCACCAAGGGGACAGGATATCACTGAAGCTTTCTTT. The full variable domain, its missing parts supplied by reference TRBV18 and TRBJ1-1, is NAGVMQNPRHLVRRRGQEARLRCSPMKGHSHVYWYRQLPEEGLKFMVYLQKENIIDESGMPKERFSAEFPKEGPSILRIQQVVRGDSAAYFCASSPRGQDITEAFFGQGTRLTVV.

The rearrangement joins TRBV19 to TRBJ2-5; 9 nucleotides agree with TRBD1. CDR1 is LNHDA, CDR2 SQIVND, per germline (reference sequence). CDR3 length equals 15 residues. V shed 3 bases and J 2 bases; nucleotides not matched to a gene: 4. CDR3 sequence: CASSIVGTGQETQYF. The CDR3 nucleotides read TGTGCCAGTAGTATCGTCGGGACAGGGCAAGAGACCCAGTACTTC.

V usage is TRBV3-1 (or the pseudogene TRBV3-2) and J usage is TRBJ1-1; D is undetermined. The germline gives CDR1 LGHDT, CDR2 YNNKEL (reference sequence). V was shortened by 6 bases and J by 4 bases, with 18 bases between the two germline ends. CDR3 length: 15 residues. The CDR3 here is CASSRSSDGSTEAFF. Written as DNA, the CDR3 is TGTGCCAGCAGTCGCTCCTCAGACGGGAGCACTGAAGCTTTCTTT.

As concerns this clone: In the same sample, other DNA sequences code for this CDR3. The chain has TRBV4-1 and TRBJ1-5; the D is unclear. Germline CDR1 reads MGHRA; CDR2 reads YSYEKL. The V and J ends lost 0 bases and 4 bases respectively, with 7 bases between them. The CDR3 has 14 amino acids. The CDR3 spells CASSQDRGNQPQHF. The CDR3, as DNA: TGCGCCAGCAGCCAAGATCGAGGGAATCAGCCCCAGCATTTT.

J is TRBJ1-1 and V is TRBV14; D remains ambiguous. Trimming took 0 bases from V and 0 from J, leaving 14 bases between them. Germline lookup yields CDR1 SGHDN and CDR2 FVKESK. The CDR3 is 17 residues long. This CDR3 reads CASSQELAARMNTEAFF. In nucleotides, the CDR3 is TGTGCCAGCAGCCAAGAACTGGCAGCTAGAATGAACACTGAAGCTTTCTTT.

The chain couples TRBV2 to TRBJ2-1; the D gene is possibly TRBD1 (5 bases). The CDR3 length is 15 residues. Deletions cut 4 bases from V and 7 bases from J, with 17 bases between. The germline gives CDR1 SNHLY, CDR2 FYNNEI. CDR3 sequence: CASSARQFAGNEQFF. The CDR3 DNA follows: TGTGCCAGCAGTGCACGACAGTTCGCCGGGAATGAGCAGTTCTTC.

This chain links TRBV14 with TRBJ2-5, with D uncertain. This CDR3 has 13 residues. The V end was cut by 5 bases, the J end by 5 bases, with 12 bases between. Germline CDR1 is SGHDN and CDR2 is FVKESK. CDR3 bases: TGTGCCAGCAGCGTCCCCCCAATGGAGACCCAGTACTTC. Amino acids: CASSVPPMETQYF.